What follows is one T cell receptor (beta chain) and its context. Its specificity is unknown. The data were taken from a study of cytotoxic CD8 clonotypes in ibrutinib-treated CLL. Study context: Complete response was seen in 2 patients and partial in some 25; about twelve progressed and roughly 14 stayed remitted after a median about six years.

A 1 in 200,000 to 1 in 1 million T cell depth was the sequencing target. Profiled with immunoSEQ multiplex PCR; TCRdb holds only in-frame clones, not every one. Seen here are 150,000 or so clones, approximately 85% observed once, and the top ten hold approximately 2%. General study points: Public clonotypes (which were uncommon) either contracted or remained stable on treatment. Clonality rose at ibrutinib response and fell back toward baseline at progression.

Germline CDR1 SGHRS, CDR2 YFSETQ. This CDR3 has 13 amino acids. The V end was cut by 2 bases, the J end by 5 bases, with 10 bases between. The V and J genes are TRBV5-1 and TRBJ1-2, with D possibly being TRBD1 (5 bases). The receptor's source is a human donor with chronic lymphocytic leukemia. This specimen was PBMCs, taken after 24 months of ibrutinib treatment. The CDR3 DNA sequence: TGCGCCAGCAGCTTCCGGGACGGATATGGCTACACCTTC. Protein: CASSFRDGYGYTF.